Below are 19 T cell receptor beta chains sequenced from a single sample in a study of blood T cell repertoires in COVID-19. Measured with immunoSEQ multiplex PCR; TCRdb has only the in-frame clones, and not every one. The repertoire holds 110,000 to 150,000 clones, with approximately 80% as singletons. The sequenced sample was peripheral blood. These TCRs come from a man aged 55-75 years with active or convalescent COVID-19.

CDR3 sequence: CASSVSPQWGEKLFF. In DNA form, the CDR3 reads TGTGCCAGCAGCGTATCCCCCCAGTGGGGCGAAAAACTGTTTTTT. This chain links TRBV9 with TRBJ1-4; TRBD1 is a possible D gene (5 bases). Germline values: CDR1 SGDLS, CDR2 YYNGEE. V gave up 1 base and J gave up 8 bases, with 15 bases separating them. CDR3 length: 15 amino acids.

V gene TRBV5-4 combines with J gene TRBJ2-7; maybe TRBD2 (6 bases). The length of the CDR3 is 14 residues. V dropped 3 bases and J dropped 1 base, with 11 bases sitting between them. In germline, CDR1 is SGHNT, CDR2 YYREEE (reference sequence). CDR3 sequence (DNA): TGTGCCAGCAGCTCCGGGGGAGTGTCCTACGAGCAGTACTTC. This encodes CASSSGGVSYEQYF.

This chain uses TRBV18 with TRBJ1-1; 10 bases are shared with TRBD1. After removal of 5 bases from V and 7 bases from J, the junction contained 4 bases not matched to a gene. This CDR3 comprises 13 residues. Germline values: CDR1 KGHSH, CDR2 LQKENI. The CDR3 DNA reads TGTGCCAGCTCAGGGGACAGGGGCTTTGAAGCTTTCTTT. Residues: CASSGDRGFEAFF.

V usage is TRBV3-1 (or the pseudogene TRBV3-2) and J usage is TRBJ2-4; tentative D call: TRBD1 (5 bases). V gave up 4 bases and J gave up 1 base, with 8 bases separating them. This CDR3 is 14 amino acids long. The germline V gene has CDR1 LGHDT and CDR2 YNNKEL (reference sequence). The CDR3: CASSRKGAKNIQYF. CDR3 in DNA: TGTGCCAGCAGCCGAAAGGGGGCCAAAAACATTCAGTACTTC.

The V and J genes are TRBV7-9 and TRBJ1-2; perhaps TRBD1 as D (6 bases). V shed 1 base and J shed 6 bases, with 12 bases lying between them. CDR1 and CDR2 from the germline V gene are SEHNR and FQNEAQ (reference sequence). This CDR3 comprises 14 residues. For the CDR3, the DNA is TGTGCCAGCAGCTTAGAGGGCGGGGGGCATGGCTACACCTTC. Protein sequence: CASSLEGGGHGYTF. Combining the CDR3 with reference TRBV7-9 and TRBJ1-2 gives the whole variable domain DTGVSQNPRHKITKRGQNVTFRCDPISEHNRLYWYRQTLGQGPEFLTYFQNEAQLEKSRLLSDRFSAERPKGSFSTLEIQRTEQGDSAMYLCASSLEGGGHGYTFGSGTRLTVV.

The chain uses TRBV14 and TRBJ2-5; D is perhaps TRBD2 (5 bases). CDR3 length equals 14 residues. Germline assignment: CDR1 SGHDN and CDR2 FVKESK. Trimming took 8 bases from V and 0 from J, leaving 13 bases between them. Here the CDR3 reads CASSLASYQETQYF. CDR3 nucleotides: TGTGCCAGCTCGCTAGCCTCGTACCAAGAGACCCAGTACTTC.

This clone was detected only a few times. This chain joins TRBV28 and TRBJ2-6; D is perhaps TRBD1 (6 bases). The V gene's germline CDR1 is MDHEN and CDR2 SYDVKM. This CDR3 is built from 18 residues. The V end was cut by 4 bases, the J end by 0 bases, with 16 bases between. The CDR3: CASSSRDKRSSGANVLTF. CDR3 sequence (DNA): TGTGCCAGCAGTTCCCGGGACAAAAGGAGCTCTGGGGCCAACGTCCTGACTTTC.

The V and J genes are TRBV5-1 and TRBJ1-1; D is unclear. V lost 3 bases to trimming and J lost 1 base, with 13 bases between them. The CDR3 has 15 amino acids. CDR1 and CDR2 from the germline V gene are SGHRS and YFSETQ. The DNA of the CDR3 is TGCGCCAGCAGCTCCTCTCCCTCGGGGAACACTGAAGCTTTCTTT. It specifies CASSSSPSGNTEAFF. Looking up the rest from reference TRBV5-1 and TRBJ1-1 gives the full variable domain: KAGVTQTPRYLIKTRGQQVTLSCSPISGHRSVSWYQQTPGQGLQFLFEYFSETQRNKGNFPGRFSGRQFSNSRSEMNVSTLELGDSALYLCASSSSPSGNTEAFFGQGTRLTVV.

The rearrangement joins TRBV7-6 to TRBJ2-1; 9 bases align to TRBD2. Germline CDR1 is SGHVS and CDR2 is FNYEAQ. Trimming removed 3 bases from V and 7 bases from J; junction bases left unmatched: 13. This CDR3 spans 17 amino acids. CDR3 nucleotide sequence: TGTGCCAGCAGCTTGGCTAGCGGGATATCCCTCCGGAATGAGCAGTTCTTC. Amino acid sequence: CASSLASGISLRNEQFF.

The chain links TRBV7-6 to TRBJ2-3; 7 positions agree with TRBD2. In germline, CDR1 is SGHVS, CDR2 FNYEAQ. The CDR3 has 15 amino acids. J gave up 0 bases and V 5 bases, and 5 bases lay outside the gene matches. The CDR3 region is CASSRSGASTDTQYF. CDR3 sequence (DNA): TGTGCCAGCAGCCGAAGCGGGGCAAGCACAGATACGCAGTATTTT.

The CDR3 is CASSKRAARRGGLETQYF. The CDR3 nucleotides read TGTGCCAGTAGTAAGAGGGCGGCTCGACGGGGGGGCCTGGAGACCCAGTACTTC. The chain couples TRBV19 to TRBJ2-5; TRBD2 agrees at 8 bases. The CDR3 runs 18 residues. V shed 4 bases and J 5 bases; nucleotides not matched to a gene: 18. Germline V gene data show CDR1 as LNHDA and CDR2 as SQIVND (reference sequence).

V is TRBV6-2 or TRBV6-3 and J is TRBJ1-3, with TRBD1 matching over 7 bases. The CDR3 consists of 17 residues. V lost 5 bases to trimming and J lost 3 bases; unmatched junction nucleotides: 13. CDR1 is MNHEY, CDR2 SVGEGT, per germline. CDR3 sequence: CASSQRTGNSRGNTIYF. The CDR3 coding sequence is TGTGCCAGCAGTCAACGGACAGGAAATTCTCGTGGAAACACCATATATTTT.

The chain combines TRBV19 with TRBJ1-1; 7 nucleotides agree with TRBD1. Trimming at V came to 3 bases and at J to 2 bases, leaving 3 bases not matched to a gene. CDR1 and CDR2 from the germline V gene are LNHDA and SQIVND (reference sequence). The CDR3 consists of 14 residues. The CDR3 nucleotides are TGTGCCAGTAGTATCGGGACAGAAAACACTGAAGCTTTCTTT. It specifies CASSIGTENTEAFF.

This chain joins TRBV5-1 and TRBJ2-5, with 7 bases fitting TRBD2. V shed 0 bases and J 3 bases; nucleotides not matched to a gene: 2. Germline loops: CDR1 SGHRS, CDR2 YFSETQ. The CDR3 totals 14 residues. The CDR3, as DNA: TGCGCCAGCAGCTTGGGCAGCGGGAAAGAGACCCAGTACTTC. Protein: CASSLGSGKETQYF. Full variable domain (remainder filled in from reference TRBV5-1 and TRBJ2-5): KAGVTQTPRYLIKTRGQQVTLSCSPISGHRSVSWYQQTPGQGLQFLFEYFSETQRNKGNFPGRFSGRQFSNSRSEMNVSTLELGDSALYLCASSLGSGKETQYFGPGTRLLVL.

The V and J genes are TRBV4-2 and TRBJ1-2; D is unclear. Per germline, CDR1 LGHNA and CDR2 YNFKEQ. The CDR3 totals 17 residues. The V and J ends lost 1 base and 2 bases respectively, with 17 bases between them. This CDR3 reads CASSQVQSSGPNYGYTF. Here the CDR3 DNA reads TGTGCCAGCAGCCAAGTTCAGTCTAGCGGGCCAAACTATGGCTACACCTTC.

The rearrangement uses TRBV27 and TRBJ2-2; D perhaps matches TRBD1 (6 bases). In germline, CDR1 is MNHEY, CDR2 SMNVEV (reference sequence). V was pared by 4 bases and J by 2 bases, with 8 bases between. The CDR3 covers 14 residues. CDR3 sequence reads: CASSWDTNTGELFF. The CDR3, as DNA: TGTGCCAGCAGTTGGGACACCAACACCGGGGAGCTGTTTTTT.

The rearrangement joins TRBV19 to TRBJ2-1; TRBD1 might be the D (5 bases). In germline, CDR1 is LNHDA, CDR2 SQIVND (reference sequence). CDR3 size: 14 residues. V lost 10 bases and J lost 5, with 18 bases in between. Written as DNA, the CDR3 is TGTGCCACCAAGAGGCAGGGTGGCAACAATGAGCAGTTCTTC. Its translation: CATKRQGGNNEQFF.

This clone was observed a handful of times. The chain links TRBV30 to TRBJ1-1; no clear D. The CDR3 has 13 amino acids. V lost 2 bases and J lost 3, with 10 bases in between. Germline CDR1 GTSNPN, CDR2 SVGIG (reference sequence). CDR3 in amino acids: CAWSRSGDTEAFF. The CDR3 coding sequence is TGTGCCTGGAGTCGGAGCGGAGACACTGAAGCTTTCTTT.

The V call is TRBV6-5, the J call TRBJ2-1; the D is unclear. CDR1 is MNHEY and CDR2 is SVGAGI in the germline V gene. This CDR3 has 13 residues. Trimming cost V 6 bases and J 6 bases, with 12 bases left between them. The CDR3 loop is CASRSRSPNEQFF. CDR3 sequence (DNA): TGTGCCAGCAGATCCAGGTCCCCCAATGAGCAGTTCTTC.